A selection of T cell receptor beta chains follows, all from one sample in a study of blood T cell repertoires in COVID-19. Profiling relied on immunoSEQ multiplex PCR, and the TCRdb table lists in-frame clones only, not all of them. The data show around 300,000 clones, roughly 88% seen once. Sequenced material: peripheral blood. Receptors originate from a man in his late teens or twenties with active or convalescent COVID-19. CDR3s include the opening cysteine and the closing phenylalanine or tryptophan. The order of the fields is J gene, CDR3 length, D gene, V gene, clone size, CDR3 protein, CDR3 DNA. A D gene is named only where the DNA matches it firmly. Size is stated for part of the rows, as once, few or many counts, or as a class when the clone is expanded.

J gene: TRBJ1-1; CDR3 length: 16; D gene: -; V gene: TRBV5-1; clone size: once; CDR3 protein: CASSLAVGVGNTEAFF; CDR3 DNA: TGCGCCAGCAGCTTGGCCGTAGGGGTCGGGAACACTGAAGCTTTCTTT
J gene: TRBJ1-2; CDR3 length: 12; D gene: -; V gene: TRBV9; clone size: -; CDR3 protein: CASSFTGRGYTF; CDR3 DNA: TGTGCCAGCAGCTTCACAGGCCGTGGCTACACCTTC
J gene: TRBJ1-2; CDR3 length: 13; D gene: TRBD1; V gene: TRBV9; clone size: -; CDR3 protein: CASSGDRDYGYTF; CDR3 DNA: TGTGCCAGCAGCGGCGACAGGGATTATGGCTACACCTTC
J gene: TRBJ1-6; CDR3 length: 15; D gene: -; V gene: TRBV5-6; clone size: -; CDR3 protein: CASSQGPSGNSPLHF; CDR3 DNA: TGTGCCAGCAGCCAAGGGCCTTCGGGGAATTCACCCCTCCACTTT
J gene: TRBJ2-7; CDR3 length: 12; D gene: -; V gene: TRBV11-2; clone size: -; CDR3 protein: CASSYAAYEQYF; CDR3 DNA: TGTGCCAGCAGTTACGCGGCCTACGAGCAGTACTTC
J gene: TRBJ1-4; CDR3 length: 13; D gene: -; V gene: TRBV5-6; clone size: -; CDR3 protein: CASSLPTGEKLFF; CDR3 DNA: TGTGCCAGCAGCTTGCCTACGGGAGAAAAACTGTTTTTT
J gene: TRBJ1-1; CDR3 length: 14; D gene: TRBD1; V gene: TRBV5-5; clone size: -; CDR3 protein: CASSWGTGSTEAFF; CDR3 DNA: TGTGCCAGCAGCTGGGGGACAGGGTCCACTGAAGCTTTCTTT
J gene: TRBJ1-2; CDR3 length: 18; D gene: -; V gene: TRBV2; clone size: -; CDR3 protein: CASSVFQEAGEAYGGYTF; CDR3 DNA: TGTGCCAGCAGTGTTTTCCAGGAGGCAGGGGAAGCGTATGGAGGCTACACCTTC
J gene: TRBJ2-2; CDR3 length: 16; D gene: TRBD1; V gene: TRBV10-3; clone size: -; CDR3 protein: CAISELGTGVSGELFF; CDR3 DNA: TGTGCCATCAGTGAGCTGGGGACAGGGGTGTCCGGGGAGCTGTTTTTT
J gene: TRBJ2-1; CDR3 length: 15; D gene: TRBD1; V gene: TRBV24-1; clone size: -; CDR3 protein: CATSDPTTGDNEQFF; CDR3 DNA: TGTGCCACCAGTGATCCCACGACAGGGGACAATGAGCAGTTCTTC
J gene: TRBJ2-2; CDR3 length: 15; D gene: TRBD1; V gene: TRBV7-6; clone size: -; CDR3 protein: CASSAGTDNTGELFF; CDR3 DNA: TGTGCCAGCAGCGCCGGGACAGATAACACCGGGGAGCTGTTTTTT
J gene: TRBJ2-3; CDR3 length: 16; D gene: TRBD2; V gene: TRBV19; clone size: -; CDR3 protein: CASSFTSGSSTDTQYF; CDR3 DNA: TGTGCCAGTAGTTTTACTAGCGGATCTAGCACAGATACGCAGTATTTT
J gene: TRBJ1-1; CDR3 length: 14; D gene: TRBD1; V gene: TRBV5-1; clone size: -; CDR3 protein: CASSIYGQGTEAFF; CDR3 DNA: TGCGCCAGCAGCATATATGGACAGGGGACTGAAGCTTTCTTT
J gene: TRBJ1-1; CDR3 length: 14; D gene: TRBD1; V gene: TRBV2; clone size: -; CDR3 protein: CASTAPGGAAEAFF; CDR3 DNA: TGTGCCAGCACAGCTCCAGGGGGCGCGGCTGAAGCTTTCTTT
J gene: TRBJ2-7; CDR3 length: 15; D gene: -; V gene: TRBV7-2; clone size: -; CDR3 protein: CASSVSLAVAYEQYF; CDR3 DNA: TGTGCCAGCAGCGTATCCTTAGCGGTCGCCTACGAGCAGTACTTC
J gene: TRBJ1-5; CDR3 length: 15; D gene: -; V gene: TRBV6-5; clone size: -; CDR3 protein: CASRPQGASNQPQHF; CDR3 DNA: TGTGCCAGCAGGCCACAGGGTGCAAGCAATCAGCCCCAGCATTTT
J gene: TRBJ2-3; CDR3 length: 14; D gene: TRBD2; V gene: TRBV4-1; clone size: -; CDR3 protein: CASSDIREADTQYF; CDR3 DNA: TGCGCCAGCTCTGACATCCGGGAGGCAGATACGCAGTATTTT
J gene: TRBJ2-5; CDR3 length: 15; D gene: TRBD1; V gene: TRBV25-1; clone size: -; CDR3 protein: CASTETGTGFETQYF; CDR3 DNA: TGTGCCAGCACTGAGACCGGGACAGGGTTTGAGACCCAGTACTTC
J gene: TRBJ2-2; CDR3 length: 17; D gene: TRBD2; V gene: TRBV18; clone size: few; CDR3 protein: CASSETSGGPNTGELFF; CDR3 DNA: TGTGCCAGCTCTGAGACTAGCGGGGGCCCGAACACCGGGGAGCTGTTTTTT
J gene: TRBJ1-4; CDR3 length: 14; D gene: -; V gene: TRBV10-3; clone size: -; CDR3 protein: CAISATEPNEKLFF; CDR3 DNA: TGTGCCATCAGTGCGACAGAACCTAATGAAAAACTGTTTTTT
J gene: TRBJ2-7; CDR3 length: 14; D gene: -; V gene: TRBV2; clone size: -; CDR3 protein: CASNGGYFAYEQYF; CDR3 DNA: TGTGCCAGCAACGGGGGTTATTTCGCCTACGAGCAGTACTTC
J gene: TRBJ2-7; CDR3 length: 17; D gene: -; V gene: TRBV7-9; clone size: -; CDR3 protein: CASSLELAGQHYYEQYF; CDR3 DNA: TGTGCCAGCAGCTTAGAATTGGCGGGACAGCACTACTACGAGCAGTACTTC
J gene: TRBJ2-7; CDR3 length: 15; D gene: -; V gene: TRBV5-1; clone size: -; CDR3 protein: CASSLDPSSSYEQYF; CDR3 DNA: TGCGCCAGCAGCTTGGACCCCTCGAGCTCCTACGAGCAGTACTTC
J gene: TRBJ2-7; CDR3 length: 17; D gene: -; V gene: TRBV27; clone size: -; CDR3 protein: CASSLSARLGAAFKQYF; CDR3 DNA: TGTGCCAGCAGTTTATCTGCACGTCTGGGGGCTGCCTTCAAGCAGTACTTC
J gene: TRBJ1-2; CDR3 length: 12; D gene: -; V gene: TRBV19; clone size: -; CDR3 protein: CASSFNSYGYTF; CDR3 DNA: TGTGCCAGTAGTTTCAACAGCTATGGCTACACCTTC
J gene: TRBJ2-7; CDR3 length: 13; D gene: -; V gene: TRBV5-4; clone size: -; CDR3 protein: CASSSGGSYEQYF; CDR3 DNA: TGTGCCAGCAGCTCCGGCGGCTCCTACGAGCAGTACTTC
J gene: TRBJ2-7; CDR3 length: 12; D gene: -; V gene: TRBV6-5; clone size: -; CDR3 protein: CASGFRGYEQYF; CDR3 DNA: TGTGCCAGCGGTTTCAGGGGATACGAGCAGTACTTC
J gene: TRBJ2-2; CDR3 length: 12; D gene: -; V gene: TRBV10-3; clone size: -; CDR3 protein: CAISETRGELFF; CDR3 DNA: TGTGCCATCAGTGAAACACGCGGGGAGCTGTTTTTT
J gene: TRBJ1-2; CDR3 length: 12; D gene: -; V gene: TRBV24-1; clone size: -; CDR3 protein: CATSDGTNGYTF; CDR3 DNA: TGTGCCACCAGTGATGGGACAAATGGCTACACCTTC
J gene: TRBJ2-2; CDR3 length: 17; D gene: TRBD1; V gene: TRBV4-1; clone size: -; CDR3 protein: CASSHYPPGQGAGELFF; CDR3 DNA: TGCGCCAGCAGCCATTACCCCCCGGGACAGGGGGCCGGGGAGCTGTTTTTT
J gene: TRBJ2-7; CDR3 length: 16; D gene: TRBD2; V gene: TRBV11-2; clone size: -; CDR3 protein: CASSLWSGGAPYEQYF; CDR3 DNA: TGTGCCAGCAGCTTGTGGAGCGGGGGGGCCCCCTACGAGCAGTACTTC
J gene: TRBJ2-7; CDR3 length: 15; D gene: -; V gene: TRBV29-1; clone size: -; CDR3 protein: CSVFPVGGAMYEQYF; CDR3 DNA: TGCAGCGTTTTCCCAGTTGGGGGGGCCATGTACGAGCAGTACTTC
J gene: TRBJ1-2; CDR3 length: 13; D gene: -; V gene: TRBV19; clone size: once; CDR3 protein: CASSPRTADGYTF; CDR3 DNA: TGTGCCAGTAGTCCGAGGACAGCGGATGGCTACACCTTC
J gene: TRBJ1-5; CDR3 length: 15; D gene: -; V gene: TRBV28; clone size: -; CDR3 protein: CASRTPRRGAQPQHF; CDR3 DNA: TGTGCCAGCAGAACACCAAGGCGGGGGGCACAGCCCCAGCATTTT
J gene: TRBJ2-7; CDR3 length: 16; D gene: -; V gene: TRBV5-6; clone size: once; CDR3 protein: CASSSLDGSRFFKQYF; CDR3 DNA: TGTGCCAGCAGTTCGCTTGACGGATCCAGGTTCTTCAAGCAGTACTTC
J gene: TRBJ1-5; CDR3 length: 17; D gene: TRBD1; V gene: TRBV19; clone size: -; CDR3 protein: CASSSRGGQGPLQPQHF; CDR3 DNA: TGTGCCAGTAGTTCCCGAGGGGGACAGGGGCCCCTTCAGCCCCAGCATTTT
J gene: TRBJ1-5; CDR3 length: 16; D gene: -; V gene: TRBV19; clone size: -; CDR3 protein: CASSAKTGVSNQPQHF; CDR3 DNA: TGTGCCAGTAGTGCAAAAACAGGAGTCAGCAATCAGCCCCAGCATTTT
J gene: TRBJ1-6; CDR3 length: 15; D gene: -; V gene: TRBV4-1; clone size: -; CDR3 protein: CASSQDPGINSPLHF; CDR3 DNA: TGCGCCAGCAGCCAAGATCCGGGAATTAATTCACCCCTCCACTTT
J gene: TRBJ1-2; CDR3 length: 17; D gene: TRBD1; V gene: TRBV3-1/TRBV3-2; clone size: -; CDR3 protein: CASSRRTGGGSLSGYTF; CDR3 DNA: TGTGCCAGCAGCCGCAGGACAGGGGGAGGATCTCTATCTGGCTACACCTTC
J gene: TRBJ1-4; CDR3 length: 15; D gene: -; V gene: TRBV7-9; clone size: once; CDR3 protein: CASSLVVGASEKLFF; CDR3 DNA: TGTGCCAGCAGCTTAGTGGTGGGGGCGTCTGAAAAACTGTTTTTT
J gene: TRBJ1-2; CDR3 length: 14; D gene: -; V gene: TRBV6-5; clone size: -; CDR3 protein: CASSRSVVSYGYTF; CDR3 DNA: TGTGCCAGCTCCCGCTCGGTAGTATCCTATGGCTACACCTTC
J gene: TRBJ1-2; CDR3 length: 13; D gene: -; V gene: TRBV6-4; clone size: -; CDR3 protein: CASSPEVGWGYTF; CDR3 DNA: TGTGCCAGCAGTCCGGAGGTTGGCTGGGGCTACACCTTC
J gene: TRBJ1-1; CDR3 length: 15; D gene: -; V gene: TRBV2; clone size: -; CDR3 protein: CASSEGSGMNTEAFF; CDR3 DNA: TGTGCCAGCAGTGAGGGGTCAGGGATGAACACTGAAGCTTTCTTT
J gene: TRBJ2-5; CDR3 length: 15; D gene: TRBD2; V gene: TRBV4-2; clone size: -; CDR3 protein: CASSQGGVNGETQYF; CDR3 DNA: TGTGCCAGCAGCCAGGGGGGGGTGAATGGAGAGACCCAGTACTTC
J gene: TRBJ2-5; CDR3 length: 17; D gene: TRBD1; V gene: TRBV19; clone size: -; CDR3 protein: CATRGAGGPWYQETQYF; CDR3 DNA: TGTGCCACCAGAGGGGCAGGGGGCCCGTGGTACCAAGAGACCCAGTACTTC
J gene: TRBJ2-3; CDR3 length: 15; D gene: -; V gene: TRBV30; clone size: -; CDR3 protein: CAWSLSPGGTDTQYF; CDR3 DNA: TGTGCCTGGAGTCTCTCACCGGGGGGCACAGATACGCAGTATTTT
J gene: TRBJ1-1; CDR3 length: 13; D gene: TRBD1; V gene: TRBV10-3; clone size: -; CDR3 protein: CAITGQGYTEAFF; CDR3 DNA: TGTGCCATCACCGGACAGGGGTACACTGAAGCTTTCTTT
J gene: TRBJ2-3; CDR3 length: 14; D gene: TRBD2; V gene: TRBV7-2; clone size: -; CDR3 protein: CASSLTSGADTQYF; CDR3 DNA: TGTGCCAGCAGCTTGACTAGCGGGGCGGATACGCAGTATTTT
J gene: TRBJ1-5; CDR3 length: 14; D gene: TRBD1; V gene: TRBV6-5; clone size: -; CDR3 protein: CASTIYRGRQPQHF; CDR3 DNA: TGTGCCAGCACGATATACAGGGGGCGTCAGCCCCAGCATTTT
J gene: TRBJ1-2; CDR3 length: 14; D gene: -; V gene: TRBV4-3; clone size: -; CDR3 protein: CASSQSSRDMGYTF; CDR3 DNA: TGCGCCAGCAGCCAATCGAGCCGGGATATGGGCTACACCTTC
J gene: TRBJ1-6; CDR3 length: 18; D gene: -; V gene: TRBV19; clone size: -; CDR3 protein: CASSISPAGRRYNSPLHF; CDR3 DNA: TGTGCCAGTAGTATCTCTCCTGCGGGAAGGAGATATAATTCACCCCTCCACTTT
J gene: TRBJ1-5; CDR3 length: 14; D gene: -; V gene: TRBV3-1/TRBV3-2; clone size: -; CDR3 protein: CASSQEGVNQPQHF; CDR3 DNA: TGTGCCAGCAGCCAAGAGGGCGTGAATCAGCCCCAGCATTTT
J gene: TRBJ1-2; CDR3 length: 15; D gene: -; V gene: TRBV28; clone size: few; CDR3 protein: CASSPLAGAVYGYTF; CDR3 DNA: TGTGCCAGCAGTCCCCTTGCGGGGGCGGTCTATGGCTACACCTTC
J gene: TRBJ1-1; CDR3 length: 13; D gene: -; V gene: TRBV25-1; clone size: -; CDR3 protein: CASSLERNTEAFF; CDR3 DNA: TGTGCCAGCAGTCTGGAGAGGAACACTGAAGCTTTCTTT
J gene: TRBJ1-1; CDR3 length: 15; D gene: -; V gene: TRBV10-2; clone size: -; CDR3 protein: CASRDRGHGGTEAFF; CDR3 DNA: TGCGCCAGCAGGGACCGCGGGCATGGAGGGACTGAAGCTTTCTTT
J gene: TRBJ2-2; CDR3 length: 16; D gene: -; V gene: TRBV19; clone size: -; CDR3 protein: CASSMSGGTLAGELFF; CDR3 DNA: TGTGCCAGTAGTATGAGTGGGGGCACTTTAGCTGGGGAGCTGTTTTTT
J gene: TRBJ2-7; CDR3 length: 15; D gene: TRBD2; V gene: TRBV7-2; clone size: -; CDR3 protein: CASSLVAGRSYEQYF; CDR3 DNA: TGTGCCAGCAGCTTAGTAGCCGGGAGGTCCTACGAGCAGTACTTC
J gene: TRBJ2-5; CDR3 length: 13; D gene: TRBD1; V gene: TRBV12-3/TRBV12-4; clone size: -; CDR3 protein: CASRAGGLETQYF; CDR3 DNA: TGTGCCAGCAGGGCAGGGGGATTAGAGACCCAGTACTTC
J gene: TRBJ1-2; CDR3 length: 13; D gene: -; V gene: TRBV2; clone size: -; CDR3 protein: CASIFDGTYGYTF; CDR3 DNA: TGTGCCAGTATCTTCGATGGGACATATGGCTACACCTTC